These 30 T cell receptor beta chains originate from one sample sequenced in a study of blood T cell repertoires in COVID-19. The method was immunoSEQ multiplex PCR; TCRdb's version includes in-frame clones alone and lacks a portion of them. Among 200,000 to 250,000 clones listed, over 75% were seen once. The specimen sequenced was PBMCs or T cells enriched from blood (not recorded which). These receptors all stem from a woman aged 35 to 49 with acute COVID-19.

Turning to this clone: At one end, the junction sequence differs from germline, possibly due to a read error. The chain is built from TRBV4-3 and TRBJ1-1; D unresolved. CDR3 length equals 14 residues. Looked up from germline, CDR1 is LGHNA and CDR2 is YSLEER. Here the CDR3 reads CASSQEEYRGILLF. Here the CDR3 DNA reads TGCGCCAGCAGCCAAGAGGAATACCGGGGTATCCTGCTCTTT.

The chain links TRBV28 to TRBJ1-4; TRBD1 is a possible D gene (5 bases). The ends were cut back, 6 bases at V and 7 bases at J, with 15 bases in the middle. The CDR3 loop spans 14 amino acids. CDR1 and CDR2 from the germline V gene are MDHEN and SYDVKM. The CDR3: CASSKRRGGEKLFF. CDR3 sequence (DNA): TGTGCCAGCAGCAAACGCCGGGGGGGTGAAAAACTGTTTTTT.

The CDR3 region has the DNA TGTGCCAGCAGCCAAGATTTCCGGGGGGGGCGTCATGAGCAGTTCTTC. It codes for CASSQDFRGGRHEQFF. The rearrangement links TRBV4-2 to TRBJ2-1; the match to TRBD2 covers 8 bases. Germline values: CDR1 LGHNA, CDR2 YNFKEQ. Unmatched junction bases numbered 9, after V lost 0 bases and J lost 8 bases. CDR3 length: 16 amino acids.

The gene calls are TRBV27 and TRBJ1-2; 9 bases line up with TRBD1. The CDR3 contains 13 residues. V trimming: 2 bases; J trimming: 9 bases; junction bases outside the gene matches: 4. From germline, CDR1 is MNHEY and CDR2 SMNVEV (reference sequence). The CDR3 region has the DNA TGTGCCAGCAGTTTAACAGGGGGCCTTCGCTACACCTTC. This translates into CASSLTGGLRYTF.

V is TRBV5-1 and J is TRBJ2-1, with D perhaps TRBD1 (5 bases). Deletions cut 0 bases from V and 8 bases from J, with 9 bases between. Germline assignment: CDR1 SGHRS and CDR2 YFSETQ. The CDR3 extends over 13 amino acids. CDR3 loop: CASSLAFRDEQFF. The CDR3 DNA sequence: TGCGCCAGCAGCTTGGCCTTCAGGGATGAGCAGTTCTTC.

The chain has TRBV3-1 (or the pseudogene TRBV3-2) and TRBJ1-1, with 7 bases fitting TRBD1. This CDR3 contains 13 residues. The V segment lost 3 bases and the J segment 4 bases; nucleotides outside the gene matches: 2. Germline CDR1 and CDR2: LGHDT and YNNKEL (reference sequence). In DNA form, the CDR3 reads TGTGCCAGCAGCCAGACAGGGTTCACTGAAGCTTTCTTT. The encoded protein is CASSQTGFTEAFF.

V usage is TRBV6-4 and J usage is TRBJ2-7; D perhaps matches TRBD1 (5 bases). Deletions cut 3 bases from V and 2 bases from J, with 8 bases between. The CDR3 contains 13 residues. The germline V gene has CDR1 MRHNA and CDR2 SNTAGT. CDR3 in amino acids: CASSEGETYEQYF. Here the CDR3 DNA reads TGTGCCAGCAGTGAAGGGGAAACCTACGAGCAGTACTTC.

The chain carries TRBV7-3 and TRBJ2-1; the match to TRBD1 covers 9 bases. The CDR3 sequence is 15 residues long. V was clipped by 6 bases and J by 7 bases; unmatched bases: 10. Per germline, CDR1 SGHTA and CDR2 FQGTGA. CDR3 nucleotide sequence: TGTGCCAGCAGTTCCGACAGGGGGTATGGGAATGAGCAGTTCTTC. Protein: CASSSDRGYGNEQFF.

This chain uses TRBV7-3 with TRBJ2-2; D not resolved. The germline V gene has CDR1 SGHTA and CDR2 FQGTGA. Trimming left V 1 base short and J 1 base short, with 13 bases between. The CDR3 is 17 residues long. The CDR3 spells CASSLNPGYVNTGELFF. CDR3 coding DNA: TGTGCCAGCAGCTTAAATCCGGGTTACGTGAACACCGGGGAGCTGTTTTTT.

At least ten counts were recorded for this clone. The genes are TRBV9 and TRBJ2-2, with a tentative D call TRBD1 (5 bases). Germline assignment: CDR1 SGDLS and CDR2 YYNGEE. The CDR3 loop spans 15 amino acids. The germline V and J ends were trimmed by 3 bases and 7 bases, with 16 bases remaining between them. DNA for the CDR3: TGTGCCAGCAGCGCCCGACAAGGGGTGGACGGGGAGCTGTTTTTT. Translating gives CASSARQGVDGELFF.

V gene TRBV28 combines with J gene TRBJ1-4; 8 bases match TRBD1. The CDR3 extends over 18 amino acids. J gave up 5 bases and V 8 bases, and 19 bases lay outside the gene matches. Germline CDR1 is MDHEN and CDR2 is SYDVKM. Written as DNA, the CDR3 is TGTGCCAGCTGCTCGGGCCTTAGCAGGGGGCGCAGGAATGAAAAACTGTTTTTT. Translation gives CASCSGLSRGRRNEKLFF.

Written as DNA, the CDR3 is TGTGCCAGCAGTCTTAGCGGCAACGTGGAAAGGGAAGCTTTCTTT. Amino acid sequence: CASSLSGNVEREAFF. The chain joins TRBV2 to TRBJ1-1; D is ambiguous. The V gene's germline CDR1 is SNHLY and CDR2 FYNNEI. The length of the CDR3 is 15 residues. Trimming removed 5 bases from V and 8 bases from J, with 21 bases in between. Full variable domain (outside the CDR3, taken from reference TRBV2 and TRBJ1-1): EPEVTQTPSHQVTQMGQEVILRCVPISNHLYFYWYRQILGQKVEFLVSFYNNEISEKSEIFDDQFSVERPDGSNFTLKIRSTKLEDSAMYFCASSLSGNVEREAFFGQGTRLTVV.

V usage is TRBV2 and J usage is TRBJ1-1; unclear D gene. The CDR3 covers 14 residues. V dropped 4 bases and J dropped 1 base, with 10 bases sitting between them. Germline CDR1 is SNHLY and CDR2 is FYNNEI. DNA for the CDR3: TGTGCCAGCAGTGGCGGACGGGGGAACACTGAAGCTTTCTTT. Its protein product is CASSGGRGNTEAFF.

This clone occurred once. V gene TRBV19 combines with J gene TRBJ2-2, with D hard to call. Germline CDR1 reads LNHDA; CDR2 reads SQIVND (reference sequence). Trimming stripped 4 bases from V and 6 bases from J, with 12 bases between. The CDR3 has 14 residues. The DNA of the CDR3 is TGTGCCAGTAGTACCCCCTACAGTCCCGGGGAGCTGTTTTTT. Translation gives CASSTPYSPGELFF.

The chain is built from TRBV7-2 and TRBJ1-3, with D perhaps TRBD1 (5 bases). This CDR3 has 15 residues. Germline V gene sequence: CDR1 SGHTA, CDR2 FQGNSA. Trimming took off 2 bases at V and 0 bases at J, with 8 bases between the two ends. CDR3 DNA sequence: TGTGCCAGCAGCTTACAGGGTGCCTCTGGAAACACCATATATTTT. Translation: CASSLQGASGNTIYF.

The V gene is TRBV6-4, the J gene TRBJ1-1; 11 bases are shared with TRBD1. The CDR3 sequence is 14 residues long. With V trimmed by 3 bases and J by 5 bases, 2 bases remained unmatched. CDR1 MRHNA and CDR2 SNTAGT come from the germline V gene. The CDR3 reads CASSEGTGGTEAFF. The CDR3 DNA follows: TGTGCCAGCAGTGAGGGGACAGGGGGGACTGAAGCTTTCTTT.

This chain joins TRBV18 and TRBJ2-7; 7 nucleotides line up with TRBD1. The CDR3 contains 17 residues. The J segment lost 3 bases and the V segment lost 3 bases, leaving 14 bases of the junction unmatched. The germline gives CDR1 KGHSH, CDR2 LQKENI. DNA of the CDR3: TGTGCCAGCTCACCCCTCATCAATGTAGGGGGCAACTACGAGCAGTACTTC. It yields the protein CASSPLINVGGNYEQYF.

The chain links TRBV9 to TRBJ2-5; 8 bases are a match to TRBD2. The CDR3 extends over 16 amino acids. Germline CDR1 is SGDLS and CDR2 is YYNGEE. V lost 2 bases and J lost 3; bases outside the gene matches: 9. The CDR3 protein is CASSVRSGTSKETQYF. CDR3 DNA: TGTGCCAGCAGCGTTCGTAGCGGGACAAGTAAAGAGACCCAGTACTTC.

The V and J genes are TRBV5-6 and TRBJ1-1, with D unresolved. This CDR3 has 13 amino acids. V was trimmed by 1 base and J by 5 bases, leaving 9 bases between them. CDR1 and CDR2 (germline): SGHDT, YYEEEE. The CDR3 DNA sequence: TGTGCCAGCAGCTTGCCCGGGGTAACTGAAGCTTTCTTT. Translated, it gives CASSLPGVTEAFF.

V usage is TRBV5-6 and J usage is TRBJ1-3; 11 positions match TRBD1. Looked up from germline, CDR1 is SGHDT and CDR2 is YYEEEE. The V and J ends lost 4 bases and 3 bases, in that order; junction bases with no gene match: 9. CDR3 size: 17 residues. CDR3 sequence reads: CASSGFTDRGLGNTIYF. DNA for the CDR3: TGTGCCAGCAGCGGCTTCACGGACAGGGGGCTTGGAAACACCATATATTTT.

In DNA, the CDR3 is TGTGCCAGCAGCCCCAATGGACACCTAAGGGCTACCTATGGCTACACCTTC. Amino acid sequence: CASSPNGHLRATYGYTF. This chain uses TRBV6-2 or TRBV6-3 with TRBJ1-2, with D possibly TRBD1 on 5 matching bases. From germline, CDR1 is MNHEY and CDR2 SVGEGT. Between the trimmed V and J ends, which lost 6 bases and 4 bases, there was a span of 24 bases. CDR3 length equals 17 residues.

The CDR3 region is CASSRNPGEGGHEQFF. In nucleotides, the CDR3 is TGTGCCAGCTCACGAAATCCTGGGGAAGGAGGCCATGAGCAGTTCTTC. The rearrangement links TRBV18 to TRBJ2-1; D may be TRBD2 (5 bases). Germline loops: CDR1 KGHSH, CDR2 LQKENI. This CDR3 contains 16 residues. With 4 bases removed from V and 8 bases from J, the gap between germline ends came to 21 bases.

The rearrangement uses TRBV18 and TRBJ1-5, with TRBD1 matching 9 bases. The germline V gene encodes CDR1 KGHSH and CDR2 LQKENI. CDR3 size: 15 residues. Germline trimming cut 6 bases from V and 5 bases from J; bases unmatched to any gene: 8. CDR3 amino acids: CASSLDRGLDQPQHF. The CDR3 nucleotides are TGTGCCAGCTCCCTCGACAGGGGGTTGGATCAGCCCCAGCATTTT.

Of note for this clone: Different DNA sequences within this sample yield the same CDR3. This chain connects TRBV28 to TRBJ1-1, with 7 bases that match TRBD1. The CDR3 is 13 residues long. Trimming removed 5 bases from V and 2 bases from J; junction bases left unmatched: 2. Germline V gene sequence: CDR1 MDHEN, CDR2 SYDVKM. CDR3 bases: TGTGCCAGCAGTAGACAGGGTAACACTGAAGCTTTCTTT. The encoded protein is CASSRQGNTEAFF.

The table lists this clone with a count of one. V gene TRBV5-6 combines with J gene TRBJ1-2; no clear D. Trimming stripped 1 base from V and 3 bases from J, with 16 bases between. The CDR3 totals 16 residues. In germline, CDR1 is SGHDT, CDR2 YYEEEE. The CDR3 is CASSLTSGWEDYGYTF. The CDR3, as DNA: TGTGCCAGCAGCTTGACCTCGGGGTGGGAAGACTATGGCTACACCTTC.

This chain links TRBV29-1 with TRBJ1-2, with 7 bases identical to TRBD1. V was clipped by 3 bases and J by 5 bases; unmatched bases: 6. Per the germline V gene, CDR1 is SQVTM and CDR2 is ANQGSEA. This CDR3 is 13 amino acids long. The CDR3, as DNA: TGCAGCGTTGAGACAGGGCAGAATTATGGCTACACCTTC. This translates into CSVETGQNYGYTF.

CDR3 residues: CATSSNQNPGGRNEQFF. The DNA of the CDR3 is TGTGCCACCAGCAGTAATCAAAACCCAGGGGGGAGGAATGAGCAGTTCTTC. The chain recombines TRBV15 with TRBJ2-1, with D possibly TRBD1 on 7 matching bases. Germline V gene lookup returns CDR1 LNHNV and CDR2 YYDKDF (reference sequence). CDR3 length: 17 amino acids. V was clipped by 3 bases and J by 7 bases, with 22 bases between them.

The chain recombines TRBV14 with TRBJ1-1; D perhaps matches TRBD1 (6 bases). CDR1 SGHDN and CDR2 FVKESK come from the germline V gene. With 3 bases removed from V and 6 bases from J, the gap between germline ends came to 14 bases. The CDR3 covers 14 residues. The CDR3 DNA follows: TGTGCCAGCAGCCACTACAGGGAAAATTCTGAAGCTTTCTTT. Its translation is CASSHYRENSEAFF.

V is TRBV20-1 and J is TRBJ1-6; no reliable D call. CDR1 is DFQATT and CDR2 is SNEGSKA in the germline V gene (reference sequence). Deletions cut 3 bases from V and 7 bases from J, with 7 bases between. The CDR3 contains 12 residues. CDR3 in amino acids: CSASRGNSPLHF. DNA of the CDR3: TGCAGTGCTAGTCGCGGGAATTCACCCCTCCACTTT.

Written as DNA, the CDR3 is TGTGCCAGCACAGACCAGGGACAGGCCCTGTCTAACTATGGCTACACCTTC. Amino acid sequence: CASTDQGQALSNYGYTF. The rearrangement links TRBV28 to TRBJ1-2; TRBD1 matches at 8 bases. Germline values: CDR1 MDHEN, CDR2 SYDVKM. The CDR3 spans 17 residues. V trimming: 7 bases; J trimming: 0 bases; junction bases outside the gene matches: 13.